This TCR beta chain came from a study of PD-1 blockade in classical Hodgkin lymphoma (dated by TCRdb to 2020 to 2022). About the study as a whole: Nivolumab dosing was 3 mg/kg intravenously every 2 weeks, continuing until either disease progression or unacceptable toxicity. The study used CyTOF and TCR beta sequencing to define a peripheral blood immune signature of response to PD-1 blockade in classical Hodgkin lymphoma. The paper's findings and limits, for the study overall: Diversity was lower in patients who began nivolumab less than 1 year after ASCT, so these patients were left out of later analyses to avoid confounding by immune reconstitution. Trial patients achieving complete response had baseline diversity similar to newly diagnosed patients, whereas partial responders and progressors had significantly lower diversity. Only a single clinical trial cohort was studied, and what caused the repertoire differences, possibly disease activity or prior therapy, remained undefined. By C4D1, a significant rise was seen in CD4+ TCR diversity but not in CD8+ TCR diversity (p=0.0027 vs p=0.16), and the rise was most apparent among complete responders (p=0.02). Newly diagnosed patients were reported to have lower baseline TCR diversity than healthy donors, and relapsed/refractory patients were reported to have lower baseline TCR diversity still.

V sheds 3 bases and J sheds 4 bases, leaving 18 bases between their ends. The germline V gene sets CDR1 to SGHVS and CDR2 to FQNEAQ. The CDR3 sequence holds 16 residues, the cysteine and phenylalanine included. The kept DNA is CDR3 alone, 48 bases in frame from the first base. Notes on this clone: Its target antigen remains unknown. The sample holds no much larger clone one base away, and base qualities are not on file.

The Qiagen DNeasy kit was used to extract genomic DNA both from unsorted PBMCs and from the negatively selected CD4+ and CD8+ fractions. Amplification of TCR beta CDR3 regions was done by immunoSEQ multiplex PCR with primers that anneal to V and J segments. Amplification bias was minimized using a synthetic immune receptor repertoire, and residual bias was removed computationally after sequencing. The study's processing was this. Custom Python scripts were used to quantify repertoire diversity as the Shannon entropy index. The unsorted, CD4+ and CD8+ repertoires were each analyzed separately, with the exception of combined analyses, where CD4+ and CD8+ sequences were merged in silico. A clone was considered expanded if an increase in frequency of at least 2-fold after treatment relative to C1D1 was found, and a pseudocount of 0.5 was applied to clones undetected at baseline. Singleton clones were defined as clones with 0 or 1 copy at C1D1, and non-singleton clones were defined as clones with 2 or more copies. By matching protein sequences in sorted samples from the same patient, clones expanded in unsorted samples were annotated as CD4+, CD8+ or unknown. Wilcoxon tests on paired samples were used to test diversity changes from C1D1 to C4D1. TCRdb's version of the immuneACCESS table is confined to in-frame rearrangements and falls short of the full clone set. An unresolved V gene accounts for under half of the shortfall where checked; the remainder is of unknown origin. The V and J calls and the clone size are those of that table, but D and trimming were determined from the DNA. The sample records roughly 92,000 clones, approximately 92% of which are singletons. The ten largest clonotypes hold roughly 2.8% of the sample.

Per the publication, the time point label means: cycle 1 day 1 (C1D1), immediately before nivolumab initiation. Every trial patient had relapsed following autologous stem cell transplantation, and prior brentuximab vedotin exposure was what differed among cohorts A, B and C. The trial cohort comprised approximately 55 patients with relapsed/refractory classical Hodgkin lymphoma whose best overall responses were complete response, partial response or progressive disease. In the multi-cohort phase II CheckMate 205 trial, trial patients received single-agent nivolumab. An independent review committee assessed best overall response using the 2007 International Working Group response criteria. Trial PBMCs were obtained immediately prior to nivolumab initiation (C1D1) and on therapy at cycle 2 day 1 and cycle 4 day 1. Peripheral blood was collected in 8 mL Vacutainer Cell Preparation Tubes, from which PBMCs were isolated by centrifugation and then cryopreserved.

This clonotype was sampled from a human donor with classical Hodgkin lymphoma. Sequencing used peripheral blood mononuclear cells (PBMCs), obtained at baseline. Rearrangement joined TRBV7-8 to TRBJ1-1, and the D gene may be TRBD1, 6 bases matching. The CDR3 reads CASSLSTGGHSTEAFF. The bases are TGTGCCAGCAGCTTGAGCACCGGGGGACATAGCACTGAAGCTTTCTTT.